This is a list of T cell receptor beta chains from one sample in a study of blood T cell repertoires in COVID-19. The assay was immunoSEQ multiplex PCR, and TCRdb's table has in-frame clones only and misses some. The sample lists roughly 80,000 clones; approximately 89% were seen once. Specimen: peripheral blood. These receptors all stem from a woman between 55 and 75 years old with acute or convalescent COVID-19. Each CDR3 is given with its conserved first and last residue. A D gene is named only where the DNA matches it firmly. The size entry is marked missing in some rows and otherwise reads once, few, many or a size class.

-,TRBJ1-4,-,TRBV7-8,CASSFRGPGEKLFF,TGTGCCAGCAGCTTTAGAGGTCCCGGTGAAAAACTGTTTTTT
-,TRBJ2-7,-,TRBV7-2,CASSLARSTGSSYEQYF,TGTGCCAGCAGCTTAGCGCGATCGACGGGAAGTTCCTACGAGCAGTACTTC
-,TRBJ2-1,TRBD2,TRBV4-3,CASSSGLAGGYEQFF,TGCGCCAGCAGCTCAGGACTAGCGGGGGGATACGAGCAGTTCTTC
-,TRBJ2-3,TRBD2,TRBV11-3,CASSSSLPLLRGRAEDTQYF,TGTGCCAGCAGCTCGTCTTTACCACTACTTCGCGGGAGGGCCGAAGATACGCAGTATTTT
-,TRBJ2-7,-,TRBV7-2,CASSLAGVYEQYF,TGTGCCAGCAGCTTAGCGGGAGTATATGAGCAGTACTTC
-,TRBJ2-7,TRBD1,TRBV7-9,CASSLSGQGAEQYF,TGTGCCAGCAGCTTATCGGGACAGGGGGCCGAGCAGTACTTC
-,TRBJ2-5,-,TRBV3-1/TRBV3-2,CASSQWLQETQYF,TGTGCCAGCAGCCAATGGCTCCAAGAGACCCAGTACTTC
-,TRBJ1-5,-,TRBV15,CATSRDLREGRHF,TGTGCCACCAGCAGAGACCTGAGAGAGGGCCGGCATTTT
once,TRBJ1-2,-,TRBV28,CASSSQGNYGYTF,TGTGCCAGCAGCTCCCAGGGAAACTATGGCTACACCTTC
-,TRBJ2-7,TRBD1,TRBV7-2,CASGKTGQAKGQYF,TGTGCCAGCGGGAAAACGGGACAGGCCAAGGGGCAGTACTTC